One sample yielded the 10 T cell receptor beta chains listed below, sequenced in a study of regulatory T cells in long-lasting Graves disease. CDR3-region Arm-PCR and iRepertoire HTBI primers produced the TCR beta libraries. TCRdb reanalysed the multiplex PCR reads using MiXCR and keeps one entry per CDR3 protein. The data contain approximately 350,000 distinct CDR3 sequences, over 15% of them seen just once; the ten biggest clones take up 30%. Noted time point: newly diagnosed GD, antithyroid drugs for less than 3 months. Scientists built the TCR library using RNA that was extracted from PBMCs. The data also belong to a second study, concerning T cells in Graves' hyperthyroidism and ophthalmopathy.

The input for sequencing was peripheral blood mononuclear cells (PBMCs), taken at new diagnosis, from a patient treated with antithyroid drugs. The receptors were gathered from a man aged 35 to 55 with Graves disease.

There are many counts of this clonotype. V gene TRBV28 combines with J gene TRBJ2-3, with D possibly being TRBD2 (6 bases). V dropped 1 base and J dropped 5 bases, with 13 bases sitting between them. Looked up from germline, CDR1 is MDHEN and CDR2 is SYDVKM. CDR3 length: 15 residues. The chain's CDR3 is CASSLSGHGGDTQYF. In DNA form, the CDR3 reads TGTGCCAGCAGTTTATCCGGACACGGGGGAGATACGCAGTATTTT.

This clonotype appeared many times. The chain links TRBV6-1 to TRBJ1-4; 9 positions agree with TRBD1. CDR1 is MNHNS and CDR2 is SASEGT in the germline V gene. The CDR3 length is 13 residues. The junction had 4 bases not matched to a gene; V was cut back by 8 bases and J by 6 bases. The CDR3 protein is CASVRTGDEKLFF. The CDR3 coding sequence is TGTGCCAGCGTCAGGACAGGGGATGAAAAACTGTTTTTT.

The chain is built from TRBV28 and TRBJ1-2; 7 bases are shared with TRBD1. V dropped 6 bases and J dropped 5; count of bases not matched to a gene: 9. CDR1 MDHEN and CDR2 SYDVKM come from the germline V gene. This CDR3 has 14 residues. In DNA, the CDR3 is TGTGCCAGCAGGACCATAGGGACAGAGTATGGCTACACCTTC. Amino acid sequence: CASRTIGTEYGYTF.

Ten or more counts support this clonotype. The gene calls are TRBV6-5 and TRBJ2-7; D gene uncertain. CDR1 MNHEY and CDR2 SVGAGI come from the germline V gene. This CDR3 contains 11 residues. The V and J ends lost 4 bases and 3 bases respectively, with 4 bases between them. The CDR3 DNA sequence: TGTGCCAGCAGTTCCCACTACGAGCAGTACTTC. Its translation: CASSSHYEQYF.

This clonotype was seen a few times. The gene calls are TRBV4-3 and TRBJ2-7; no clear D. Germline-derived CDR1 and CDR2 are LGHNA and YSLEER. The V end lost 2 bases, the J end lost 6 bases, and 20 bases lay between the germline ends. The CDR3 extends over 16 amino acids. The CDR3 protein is CASSQYLSLEWFEQYF. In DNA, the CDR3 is TGCGCCAGCAGCCAATATTTATCTCTGGAGTGGTTCGAGCAGTACTTC.

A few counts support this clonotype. The CDR3 sequence: CAISARDRGNTGELFF. In DNA, the CDR3 is TGTGCCATCAGTGCCCGGGACAGGGGGAACACCGGGGAGCTGTTTTTT. This rearrangement joins TRBV10-3 to TRBJ2-2; 10 bases are a match to TRBD1. The germline V gene has CDR1 ENHRY and CDR2 SYGVKD. J lost 1 base, V lost 4 bases, and 3 bases had no gene match. This CDR3 is 16 amino acids long.

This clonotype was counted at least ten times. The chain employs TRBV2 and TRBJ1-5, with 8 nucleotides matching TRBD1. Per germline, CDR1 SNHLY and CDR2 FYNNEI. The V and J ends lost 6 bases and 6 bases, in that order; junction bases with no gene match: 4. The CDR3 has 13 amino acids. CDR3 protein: CASRGTGIQPQHF. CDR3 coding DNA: TGTGCCAGCAGGGGGACAGGCATTCAGCCCCAGCATTTT.

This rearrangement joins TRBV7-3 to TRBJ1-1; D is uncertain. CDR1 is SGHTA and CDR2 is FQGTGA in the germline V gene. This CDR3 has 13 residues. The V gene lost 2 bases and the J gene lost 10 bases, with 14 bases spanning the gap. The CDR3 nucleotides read TGTGCCAGCAGCTTACGTCCAGATCTCGGAGCTTTCTTT. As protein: CASSLRPDLGAFF.

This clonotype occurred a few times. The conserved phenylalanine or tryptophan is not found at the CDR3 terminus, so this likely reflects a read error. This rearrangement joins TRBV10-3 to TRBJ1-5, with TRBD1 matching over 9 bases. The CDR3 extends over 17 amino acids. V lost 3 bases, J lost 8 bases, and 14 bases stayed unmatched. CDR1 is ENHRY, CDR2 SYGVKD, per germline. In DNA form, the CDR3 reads TGTGCCATCAGTGATGGGCCTCCAGGACAGGGGAATGAGCCCCAGCATTCT. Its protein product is CAISDGPPGQGNEPQHS.

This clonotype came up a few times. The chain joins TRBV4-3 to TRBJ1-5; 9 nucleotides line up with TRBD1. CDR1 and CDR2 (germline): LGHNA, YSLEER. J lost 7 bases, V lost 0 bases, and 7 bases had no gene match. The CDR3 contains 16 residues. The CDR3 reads CASSQDWGDRDQPQHF. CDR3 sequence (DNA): TGCGCCAGCAGCCAAGATTGGGGGGACAGGGACCAGCCCCAGCATTTT.